Following are 5 T cell receptor beta chains from one sample sequenced in a study of neurological immune-mediated disorders. MiXCR was run by TCRdb on the 5' RACE reads, yielding one entry per CDR3 protein. The sample contains roughly 34,000 distinct CDR3 sequences, approximately 4.4% of which appear only once. Sequenced input: PBMCs. The receptors come from a young man in good health.

This chain links TRBV19 with TRBJ2-3; the D is unclear. V was pared by 5 bases and J by 0 bases, with 9 bases between. From germline, CDR1 is LNHDA and CDR2 SQIVND (reference sequence). This CDR3 comprises 14 residues. The CDR3 DNA is TGTGCCAGTAGTCCCACTTCCAGCACAGATACGCAGTATTTT. It translates to CASSPTSSTDTQYF.

This clonotype was observed at least ten times. This sequence joins TRBV18 and TRBJ2-5; TRBD2 might be the D (5 bases). Germline CDR1 and CDR2: KGHSH and LQKENI. The CDR3 extends over 15 amino acids. V was shortened by 5 bases and J by 9 bases, with 22 bases between the two germline ends. The CDR3 DNA sequence: TGTGCCAGCTCATTGGGCAGCACGGGATTGGAGGCCCAGTACTTC. Protein product: CASSLGSTGLEAQYF.

This clonotype was recorded at least ten times. V and J are TRBV5-4 and TRBJ1-2; D not resolved. Germline CDR1 is SGHNT and CDR2 is YYREEE (reference sequence). The CDR3 covers 14 residues. V gave up 0 bases and J gave up 0 bases, with 6 bases separating them. CDR3 in amino acids: CASSLETANYGYTF. The DNA of the CDR3 is TGTGCCAGCAGCTTGGAAACCGCTAACTATGGCTACACCTTC.

This clonotype was seen repeatedly, ten times or more. The chain recombines TRBV7-8 with TRBJ1-1, with D tentatively TRBD1 (5 bases). CDR3 length: 15 residues. Trimming removed 1 base from V and 1 base from J, with 10 bases in between. CDR1 is SGHVS and CDR2 is FQNEAQ in the germline V gene. DNA of the CDR3: TGTGCCAGCAGCTTAGATACGGGGGGGAACACTGAAGCTTTCTTT. Protein product: CASSLDTGGNTEAFF.

This clonotype was detected ten times or more. V and J are TRBV20-1 and TRBJ1-5, with unresolved D. Trimming stripped 4 bases from V and 0 bases from J, with 7 bases between. CDR3 size: 13 residues. Per germline, CDR1 DFQATT and CDR2 SNEGSKA (reference sequence). Here the CDR3 reads CSAMGNSNQPQHF. The CDR3 nucleotides are TGCAGTGCTATGGGGAATAGCAATCAGCCCCAGCATTTT.